The TCR beta chain under discussion was sequenced for a study of immune evolution from preneoplasia to lung adenocarcinoma. A word on this clone: A junction boundary mismatches the germline segment, possibly from a read error.

Profiling relied on immunoSEQ multiplex PCR, and the TCRdb table lists in-frame clones only, not all of them. Of approximately 10,000 clones listed, around 90% were seen once; the top ten hold less than 3.5%. The CDR3 has 13 residues. Germline CDR1 and CDR2: SGHDT and YYEEEE. The TCR was taken from a person aged 65 to 85 with invasive lung adenocarcinoma. Some clones in this sample may be carry-over from other donors' samples. Sequencing was performed on FFPE invasive lung adenocarcinoma tissue. This rearrangement joins TRBV5-6 to TRBJ2-7; D possibly uses TRBD1 or TRBD2 (5 bases each). The CDR3 loop is CASSPWGNYGQYF. The CDR3 DNA reads as TGTGCCAGCAGCCCATGGGGGAACTACGGGCAGTACTTC.